A single sample gave rise to the 18 T cell receptor beta chains below, sequenced in a study of shared clonotypes between healthy human individuals (dated by TCRdb to the early 2020s). Preparation of the library involved the immunoSEQ multiplex PCR assay. TCRdb took this table from immuneACCESS and kept in-frame rearrangements with V and J called. Such tables lack part of the clones; where checked against another copy, unresolved V genes explain under half of the gap, and the rest is unexplained. The sample yields some 2,500,000 clones; around 92% were counted once. The top ten hold 0.3% to 0.45% of the sample. The sample comprised naive CD4+ T cells from PBMCs. The cell subset or site label of this sample denotes: CD45RA+ positively selected. These receptors were collected from a man aged 18 to 29 in good health. Some clones in this sample may be carry-over from other donors' samples.

This clone was picked up one time. The chain recombines TRBV7-2 with TRBJ2-1, with D hard to call. Germline CDR1 and CDR2: SGHTA and FQGNSA. The CDR3 is 15 amino acids. V was trimmed by 5 bases and J by 0 bases, leaving 11 bases between them. The CDR3 region is CASSKPPRSYNEQFF. CDR3 sequence (DNA): TGTGCCAGCAGCAAGCCTCCACGCTCCTACAATGAGCAGTTCTTC.

The chain carries TRBV28 and TRBJ2-7, with D unclear. CDR1 is MDHEN, CDR2 SYDVKM, per germline. Trimming shortened V by 2 bases and J by 7 bases, and 15 bases separated the two germline ends. There are 14 residues in the CDR3. The CDR3 coding sequence is TGTGCCAGCAGTTTAACGGCGGCCCCCAGGGAGCAGTACTTC. Residues: CASSLTAAPREQYF.

The sample holds one count of this clone. This chain uses TRBV6-4 with TRBJ2-1; 8 nucleotides line up with TRBD2. This CDR3 has 18 amino acids. J was trimmed by 6 bases and V by 1 base; bases with no gene match: 14. The V gene's germline CDR1 is MRHNA and CDR2 SNTAGT. CDR3 residues: CASSDFGGLRGTSNEQFF. CDR3 in DNA: TGTGCCAGCAGTGACTTTGGGGGCCTTAGAGGGACTAGCAATGAGCAGTTCTTC.

This clone was seen only a few times. The chain couples TRBV7-8 to TRBJ2-7, with 14 bases fitting TRBD2. The CDR3 sequence is 18 residues long. From germline, CDR1 is SGHVS and CDR2 FQNEAQ. After removal of 5 bases from V and 3 bases from J, the junction contained 12 bases not matched to a gene. CDR3 sequence: CASSPGTSGSGRRYEQYF. In DNA, the CDR3 is TGTGCCAGCAGCCCCGGGACTAGCGGGAGTGGCCGTCGCTACGAGCAGTACTTC.

The chain employs TRBV6-1 and TRBJ1-1, with D unclear. This CDR3 has 12 amino acids. Germline V gene data show CDR1 as MNHNS and CDR2 as SASEGT. V was pared by 4 bases and J by 8 bases, with 11 bases between. In DNA form, the CDR3 reads TGTGCCAGCAGTGTTGGATGGATAGAAGCTTTCTTT. Translated: CASSVGWIEAFF.

The gene calls are TRBV28 and TRBJ2-7; D is possibly TRBD1 (5 bases). V was pared by 6 bases and J by 0 bases, with 12 bases between. CDR1 MDHEN and CDR2 SYDVKM come from the germline V gene. The CDR3 has 14 amino acids. The CDR3 loop is CASRSTGHSYEQYF. In nucleotides, the CDR3 is TGTGCCAGCAGGTCGACTGGACACTCCTACGAGCAGTACTTC.

The chain employs TRBV15 and TRBJ2-1; weak D call: TRBD2 (5 bases). CDR1 LNHNV and CDR2 YYDKDF come from the germline V gene (reference sequence). CDR3 length equals 14 residues. The V gene lost 6 bases and the J gene lost 0 bases, with 9 bases spanning the gap. CDR3 amino acids: CATSPSGSYNEQFF. The CDR3 coding sequence is TGTGCCACCAGTCCGAGCGGCTCCTACAATGAGCAGTTCTTC.

This sequence joins TRBV29-1 and TRBJ2-7; no clear D gene. Trimming took 3 bases from V and 3 from J, leaving 12 bases between them. This CDR3 spans 13 amino acids. In germline, CDR1 is SQVTM, CDR2 ANQGSEA. CDR3 bases: TGCAGCGTTGAGTTCTCAGGCCACTACGAGCAGTACTTC. The encoded protein is CSVEFSGHYEQYF.

V usage is TRBV28 and J usage is TRBJ1-5; no definite D call. Germline CDR1 reads MDHEN; CDR2 reads SYDVKM. V lost 4 bases, J lost 10 bases, and 5 bases lay in between. The CDR3 loop spans 10 amino acids. The CDR3 spells CASSSAPQHF. CDR3 DNA: TGTGCCAGCAGTTCCGCCCCCCAGCATTTT. Full variable domain (rest looked up from reference TRBV28 and TRBJ1-5): DVKVTQSSRYLVKRTGEKVFLECVQDMDHENMFWYRQDPGLGLRLIYFSYDVKMKEKGDIPEGYSVSREKKERFSLILESASTNQTSMYLCASSSAPQHFGDGTRLSIL.

With respect to this clone: This sample also contains other DNA sequences that code for the same CDR3. The chain uses TRBV19 and TRBJ1-1; TRBD1 might be the D (5 bases). The CDR3 has 14 residues. V was pared by 3 bases and J by 0 bases, with 8 bases between. Germline V gives CDR1 LNHDA, CDR2 SQIVND (reference sequence). The CDR3 DNA is TGTGCCAGTAGTATTACAGGCATGAACACTGAAGCTTTCTTT. This gives the protein CASSITGMNTEAFF. Using reference TRBV19 and TRBJ1-1 for the parts outside the CDR3, the full variable domain is DGGITQSPKYLFRKEGQNVTLSCEQNLNHDAMYWYRQDPGQGLRLIYYSQIVNDFQKGDIAEGYSVSREKKESFPLTVTSAQKNPTAFYLCASSITGMNTEAFFGQGTRLTVV.

This clone is a singleton in its sample. V usage is TRBV19 and J usage is TRBJ2-7, with D tentatively TRBD1 (6 bases). Germline CDR1 LNHDA, CDR2 SQIVND (reference sequence). The CDR3 is 15 amino acids. V lost 2 bases to trimming and J lost 6 bases, with 17 bases between them. The CDR3: CASSIRGGTSAEQYF. Here the CDR3 DNA reads TGTGCCAGTAGTATAAGAGGGGGTACCTCCGCCGAGCAGTACTTC.

This clone showed up just once. The rearrangement joins TRBV11-2 to TRBJ1-2; TRBD1 matches 7 bases. Germline loops: CDR1 SGHAT, CDR2 FQNNGV. This CDR3 comprises 15 residues. V lost 5 bases to trimming and J lost 6 bases; unmatched junction nucleotides: 12. This chain's CDR3 is CASSPRQGREDGYTF. CDR3 DNA: TGTGCCAGCAGCCCTCGACAGGGAAGGGAGGATGGCTACACCTTC.

The chain employs TRBV7-3 and TRBJ2-7, with 8 bases that match TRBD2. The CDR3 spans 16 residues. V shed 3 bases and J 6 bases; nucleotides not matched to a gene: 13. Germline V gives CDR1 SGHTA, CDR2 FQGTGA. The CDR3 reads CASSLAADGRASEQYF. The CDR3 coding sequence is TGTGCCAGCAGCTTGGCTGCGGACGGGAGGGCCTCCGAGCAGTACTTC.

V usage is TRBV2 and J usage is TRBJ2-7; D is perhaps TRBD1 (6 bases). There are 15 residues in the CDR3. Trimming pared 6 bases from V and 0 bases from J, leaving 15 bases between. Germline V gives CDR1 SNHLY, CDR2 FYNNEI. CDR3 coding DNA: TGTGCCAGCAGAGGACAGTTTACGAGCTCCTACGAGCAGTACTTC. It is translated as CASRGQFTSSYEQYF.

This sequence joins TRBV11-1 and TRBJ2-5; tentatively, D is TRBD1 (5 bases). Germline values: CDR1 SGHAT, CDR2 FQDESV (reference sequence). The CDR3 has 15 residues. V was cut by 4 bases and J by 2 bases, with 14 bases left in between. The CDR3 nucleotides are TGTGCCAGCAGCTACCCCGGAAGGGGTCAAGAGACCCAGTACTTC. Translated: CASSYPGRGQETQYF.

Written as DNA, the CDR3 is TGTGCCAGTTCCCGCTCCGGACTAGATGGTTTGGGGTACAATGAGCAGTTCTTC. Residues: CASSRSGLDGLGYNEQFF. The genes are TRBV6-4 and TRBJ2-1; 7 bases map to TRBD2. After removal of 9 bases from V and 4 bases from J, the junction contained 21 bases not matched to a gene. This CDR3 is built from 18 residues. CDR1 MRHNA and CDR2 SNTAGT come from the germline V gene.

The chain is built from TRBV11-1 and TRBJ1-2; a possible D gene is TRBD1 (6 bases). Germline loops: CDR1 SGHAT, CDR2 FQDESV (reference sequence). V gave up 2 bases and J gave up 4 bases, with 8 bases separating them. This CDR3 has 13 amino acids. DNA of the CDR3: TGTGCCAGCAGCTTATCAGGGGTCTATGGCTACACCTTC. This gives the protein CASSLSGVYGYTF.

This rearrangement joins TRBV5-4 to TRBJ2-5; D is perhaps TRBD2 (5 bases). V lost 10 bases and J 5 bases, leaving 21 bases between the germline ends. CDR1 and CDR2 from the germline V gene are SGHNT and YYREEE (reference sequence). This CDR3 comprises 14 residues. This CDR3 is CASTRATVKETQYF. CDR3 DNA: TGTGCCTCTACGAGGGCGACGGTGAAGGAGACCCAGTACTTC. The whole variable domain, filled in from reference TRBV5-4 and TRBJ2-5, reads ETGVTQSPTHLIKTRGQQVTLRCSSQSGHNTVSWYQQALGQGPQFIFQYYREEENGRGNFPPRFSGLQFPNYSSELNVNALELDDSALYLCASTRATVKETQYFGPGTRLLVL.